This record looks at one TCR beta chain sequence and its context. The data stem from a study of T-cell reconstitution after alpha-beta-depleted transplantation in children. The CDR3 consists of 21 residues. Germline values: CDR1 MRHNA, CDR2 SNTAGT. V was cut by 0 bases and J by 3 bases, with 30 bases left in between. Unique molecular identifiers tagged the TCRbeta library. MiXCR, run by TCRdb on the PCR reads, gives a single entry per CDR3 protein. The sample comprises over 85,000 distinct CDR3 sequences, approximately 10% of which are singletons, and approximately 7.9% rests with the top ten. This rearrangement joins TRBV6-4 to TRBJ2-7; D ambiguous. The sample was PBMCs from the stem cell graft donor, taken from the stem cell graft. This TCR came from a human donor who donated a stem cell graft to a child with acute lymphoblastic leukemia. The CDR3 protein is CASSDSKAGLPQSEYYYEQYF. The CDR3 bases are TGTGCCAGCAGTGACTCGAAAGCAGGTTTACCACAAAGCGAATACTACTACGAGCAGTACTTC.